Below, 11 T cell receptor beta chains from the same sample are listed, as sequenced in a study of molecular identifiers for immune sequencing clone quantification. TCRdb recomputed calls from the PCR reads with MiXCR, one row per CDR3 protein. This sample has about 630,000 distinct CDR3 sequences, with about 25% found just once. Material: naive CD8+ T cells from blood, with Jurkat cell RNA spiked in. Sample subset: FACS-sorted CD8+CD4-CCR7+CD45RA+ naive T cells. These receptors all stem from a human donor in good health. Some libraries in this study had Jurkat cell RNA spiked in.

The table lists this clonotype with a few counts. The chain recombines TRBV19 with TRBJ2-1; 12 nucleotides match TRBD2. The germline V gene encodes CDR1 LNHDA and CDR2 SQIVND (reference sequence). The CDR3 runs to 15 residues. V gave up 3 bases and J gave up 8 bases; unmatched junction bases: 5. CDR3 protein: CASSISSGGADEQFF. CDR3 DNA sequence: TGTGCCAGTAGTATCTCTAGCGGGGGGGCAGATGAGCAGTTCTTC.

This clonotype was seen at least ten times. The chain employs TRBV28 and TRBJ1-1, with 7 nucleotides matching TRBD1. The junction had 7 bases not matched to a gene; V was cut back by 4 bases and J by 5 bases. CDR3 length: 14 residues. CDR1 is MDHEN, CDR2 SYDVKM, per germline. The CDR3 region is CASSYRGIRTEAFF. The CDR3 coding sequence is TGTGCCAGCAGTTACAGGGGAATAAGGACTGAAGCTTTCTTT. The variable domain in full, with the rest retrieved from reference TRBV28 and TRBJ1-1, is DVKVTQSSRYLVKRTGEKVFLECVQDMDHENMFWYRQDPGLGLRLIYFSYDVKMKEKGDIPEGYSVSREKKERFSLILESASTNQTSMYLCASSYRGIRTEAFFGQGTRLTVV.

Notes on this clonotype: This may arise from a read error, as a much more abundant clone is one base away. This chain connects TRBV7-9 to TRBJ1-4; the D is unclear. The CDR3 spans 16 residues. Germline V lookup: CDR1 SEHNR, CDR2 FQNEAQ (reference sequence). The CDR3 bases are TGTGCCAGCAGTTTTCCGGTCGGGATGGCGGAGGAAAAACTGGTTTTT. It specifies CASSFPVGMAEEKLVF.

V usage is TRBV11-3 and J usage is TRBJ2-1, with TRBD2 identical over 7 bases. CDR1 is SGHNT, CDR2 YENEEA, per germline. V was pared by 1 base and J by 0 bases, with 6 bases of the junction left unmatched. The CDR3 sequence is 17 residues long. CDR3 bases: TGTGCCAGCAGCTTAGGACCCGAGCGGGACTCCTACAATGAGCAGTTCTTC. The encoded protein is CASSLGPERDSYNEQFF.

With respect to this clonotype: One junction end does not reproduce the germline sequence, and a read error may be involved. V usage is TRBV7-9 and J usage is TRBJ2-5; D call uncertain. Germline V gene sequence: CDR1 SEHNR, CDR2 FQNEAQ (reference sequence). This CDR3 has 13 amino acids. CDR3 in amino acids: CASSQIIQETQCF. The CDR3 coding sequence is TGTGCCAGCAGCCAAATAATCCAAGAGACCCAGTGCTTC.

The sample holds a few counts of this clonotype. The chain employs TRBV30 and TRBJ1-2; possibly TRBD1 for D (6 bases). Trimming removed 7 bases from V and 14 bases from J, with 23 bases in between. This CDR3 has 12 residues. Germline CDR1 is GTSNPN and CDR2 is SVGIG (reference sequence). CDR3 protein: CASTGTEMAWTF. DNA for the CDR3: TGTGCCTCCACAGGGACCGAGATGGCTTGGACCTTC.

A note on this clonotype: This may be a read error: a much more frequent sequence differs by one nucleotide. V gene TRBV27 combines with J gene TRBJ2-3; D is perhaps TRBD2 (5 bases). Germline V gene data show CDR1 as MNHEY and CDR2 as SMNVEV (reference sequence). Trimming left V 4 bases short and J 4 bases short, with 15 bases between. The CDR3 is made up of 15 amino acids. For the CDR3, the DNA is TGTGCCAGCAGTTCATCAGCGGCCGGTTCAGATACGCAGTATTTT. Its translation is CASSSSAAGSDTQYF.

This sequence joins TRBV7-9 and TRBJ2-3, with a weak D call TRBD1 (6 bases). The V gene lost 5 bases and the J gene lost 3 bases, with 15 bases spanning the gap. From germline, CDR1 is SEHNR and CDR2 FQNEAQ (reference sequence). The CDR3 is 15 amino acids. The CDR3 DNA follows: TGTGCCAGCAGCCACCATGGGCAGGGGACAGATACGCAGTATTTT. Translating gives CASSHHGQGTDTQYF. Full variable domain (rest looked up from reference TRBV7-9 and TRBJ2-3): DTGVSQNPRHKITKRGQNVTFRCDPISEHNRLYWYRQTLGQGPEFLTYFQNEAQLEKSRLLSDRFSAERPKGSFSTLEIQRTEQGDSAMYLCASSHHGQGTDTQYFGPGTRLTVL.

Comment on this clonotype: This may be a read error: a much more frequent sequence differs by one nucleotide. The chain carries TRBV6-5 and TRBJ2-3; 7 bases fit TRBD1. This CDR3 comprises 16 residues. CDR1 MNHEY and CDR2 SVGAGI come from the germline V gene. The CDR3 spells CTSSYDRDSGTDTQYF. For the CDR3, the DNA is TGTACCAGCAGTTATGATAGGGACAGCGGCACAGATACGCAGTATTTT.

Notes on this clonotype: The junction and the germline gene differ at one end; a read error may be behind it. This rearrangement joins TRBV12-3 or TRBV12-4 to TRBJ1-4; D is unresolved. CDR3 length equals 15 residues. The CDR3 DNA follows: TGTGCCAGCAGGGACGAAGAGACCTCGGCGGAAAAACCGTTTTTT. Its protein product is CASRDEETSAEKPFF.

The chain uses TRBV20-1 and TRBJ2-7; D tentatively reads TRBD1 or TRBD2 (5 bases each). Looked up from germline, CDR1 is DFQATT and CDR2 is SNEGSKA (reference sequence). The CDR3 spans 14 residues. V was clipped by 5 bases and J by 5 bases, with 19 bases between them. CDR3 DNA: TGCAGTGCTCAGGGACCGGGTCGTGGGGACGAGCAGTACTTC. It is translated as CSAQGPGRGDEQYF.